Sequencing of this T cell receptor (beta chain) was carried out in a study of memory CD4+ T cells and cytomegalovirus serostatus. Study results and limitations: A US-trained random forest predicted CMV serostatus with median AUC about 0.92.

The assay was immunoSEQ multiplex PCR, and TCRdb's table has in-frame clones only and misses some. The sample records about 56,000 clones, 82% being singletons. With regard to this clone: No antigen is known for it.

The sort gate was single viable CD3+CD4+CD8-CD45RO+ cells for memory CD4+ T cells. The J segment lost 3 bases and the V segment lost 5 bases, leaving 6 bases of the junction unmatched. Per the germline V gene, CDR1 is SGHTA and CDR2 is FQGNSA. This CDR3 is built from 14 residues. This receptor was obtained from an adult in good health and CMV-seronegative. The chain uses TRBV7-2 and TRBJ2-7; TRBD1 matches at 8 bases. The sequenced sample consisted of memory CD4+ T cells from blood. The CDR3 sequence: CASSGRTGSYEQYF. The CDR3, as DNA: TGTGCCAGCAGCGGAAGGACAGGGAGCTACGAGCAGTACTTC.